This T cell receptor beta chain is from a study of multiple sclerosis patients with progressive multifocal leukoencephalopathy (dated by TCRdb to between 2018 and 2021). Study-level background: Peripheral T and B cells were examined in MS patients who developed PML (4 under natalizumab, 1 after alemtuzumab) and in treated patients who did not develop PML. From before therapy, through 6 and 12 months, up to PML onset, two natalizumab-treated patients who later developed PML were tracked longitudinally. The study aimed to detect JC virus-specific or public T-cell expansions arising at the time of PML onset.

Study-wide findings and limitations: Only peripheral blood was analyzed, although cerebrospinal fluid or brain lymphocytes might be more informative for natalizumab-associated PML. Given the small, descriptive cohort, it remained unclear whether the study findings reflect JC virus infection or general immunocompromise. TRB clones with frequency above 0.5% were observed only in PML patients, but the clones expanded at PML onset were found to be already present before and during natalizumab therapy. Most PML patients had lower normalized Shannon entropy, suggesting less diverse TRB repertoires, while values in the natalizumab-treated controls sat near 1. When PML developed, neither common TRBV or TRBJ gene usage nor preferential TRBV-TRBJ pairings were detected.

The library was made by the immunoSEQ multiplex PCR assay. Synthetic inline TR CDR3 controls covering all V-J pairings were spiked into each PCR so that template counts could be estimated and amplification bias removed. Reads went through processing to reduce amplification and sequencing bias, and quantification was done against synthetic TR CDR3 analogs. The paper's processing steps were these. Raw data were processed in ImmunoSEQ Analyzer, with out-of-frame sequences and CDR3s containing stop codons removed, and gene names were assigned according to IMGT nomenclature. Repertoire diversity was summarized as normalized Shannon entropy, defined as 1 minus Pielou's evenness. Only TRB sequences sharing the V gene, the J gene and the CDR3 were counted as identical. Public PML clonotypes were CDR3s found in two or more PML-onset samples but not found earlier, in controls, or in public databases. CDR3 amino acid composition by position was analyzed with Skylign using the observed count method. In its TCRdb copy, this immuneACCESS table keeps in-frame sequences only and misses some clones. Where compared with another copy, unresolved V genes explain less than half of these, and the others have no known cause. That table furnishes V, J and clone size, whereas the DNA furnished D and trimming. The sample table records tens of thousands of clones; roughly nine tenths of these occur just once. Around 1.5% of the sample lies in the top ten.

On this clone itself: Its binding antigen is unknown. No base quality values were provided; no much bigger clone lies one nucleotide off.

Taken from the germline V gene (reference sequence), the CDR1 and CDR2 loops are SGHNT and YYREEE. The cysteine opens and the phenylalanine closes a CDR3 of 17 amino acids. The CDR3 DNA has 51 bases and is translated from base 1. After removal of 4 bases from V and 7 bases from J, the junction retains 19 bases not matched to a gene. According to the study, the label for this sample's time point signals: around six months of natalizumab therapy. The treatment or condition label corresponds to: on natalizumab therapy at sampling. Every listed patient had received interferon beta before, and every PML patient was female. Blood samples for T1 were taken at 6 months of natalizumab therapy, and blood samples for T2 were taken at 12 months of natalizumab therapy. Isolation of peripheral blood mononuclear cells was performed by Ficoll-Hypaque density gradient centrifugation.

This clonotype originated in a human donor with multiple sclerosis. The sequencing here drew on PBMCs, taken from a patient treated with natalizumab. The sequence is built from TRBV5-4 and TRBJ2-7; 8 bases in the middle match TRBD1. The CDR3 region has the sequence CASSVGGTGGERPEQYF. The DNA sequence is TGTGCCAGCAGCGTTGGGGGGACAGGAGGGGAGAGGCCGGAGCAGTACTTC.